This T cell receptor beta chain was retrieved from a study of T-cell reconstitution after alpha-beta-depleted transplantation in children. Study outcomes and limitations: Some patients owed their high day-60 TCRbeta diversity to surviving recipient T cells and thymic progenitors. Newly made T cells mostly supplied T-cell counts and diversity one year after transplant. Alpha-beta T cells present about two months after transplant were reported to originate from several hundred expanded graft clones.

Researchers prepared the TCRbeta library using unique molecular identifiers, the study reports. TCRdb ran MiXCR on the PCR reads and lists one entry per CDR3 protein. This sample carries 780,000 or so distinct CDR3 sequences, about 15% of them seen once, and the ten largest clones take around 5.3%. This clonotype was counted a few times. Its matching antigen is unknown. The CDR3 contains 17 residues. Trimming took off 5 bases at V and 1 base at J, with 19 bases between the two ends. Germline V lookup: CDR1 SGHTA, CDR2 FQGTGA. This TCR came from a male patient between 10 and 17 years old who had a stem cell transplant for acute lymphoblastic leukemia, so the T cells may come from the graft donor. The input for sequencing was PBMCs, mostly from graft donor cells, taken 360 days after TCRalphabeta/CD19-depleted stem cell transplant. The chain joins TRBV7-3 to TRBJ2-3; D possibly matches TRBD1 or TRBD2 (5 bases each). The CDR3 spells CASSMPRDGEGTDTQYF. The CDR3 DNA is TGTGCCAGCAGCATGCCTCGGGACGGAGAGGGCACAGATACGCAGTATTTT.